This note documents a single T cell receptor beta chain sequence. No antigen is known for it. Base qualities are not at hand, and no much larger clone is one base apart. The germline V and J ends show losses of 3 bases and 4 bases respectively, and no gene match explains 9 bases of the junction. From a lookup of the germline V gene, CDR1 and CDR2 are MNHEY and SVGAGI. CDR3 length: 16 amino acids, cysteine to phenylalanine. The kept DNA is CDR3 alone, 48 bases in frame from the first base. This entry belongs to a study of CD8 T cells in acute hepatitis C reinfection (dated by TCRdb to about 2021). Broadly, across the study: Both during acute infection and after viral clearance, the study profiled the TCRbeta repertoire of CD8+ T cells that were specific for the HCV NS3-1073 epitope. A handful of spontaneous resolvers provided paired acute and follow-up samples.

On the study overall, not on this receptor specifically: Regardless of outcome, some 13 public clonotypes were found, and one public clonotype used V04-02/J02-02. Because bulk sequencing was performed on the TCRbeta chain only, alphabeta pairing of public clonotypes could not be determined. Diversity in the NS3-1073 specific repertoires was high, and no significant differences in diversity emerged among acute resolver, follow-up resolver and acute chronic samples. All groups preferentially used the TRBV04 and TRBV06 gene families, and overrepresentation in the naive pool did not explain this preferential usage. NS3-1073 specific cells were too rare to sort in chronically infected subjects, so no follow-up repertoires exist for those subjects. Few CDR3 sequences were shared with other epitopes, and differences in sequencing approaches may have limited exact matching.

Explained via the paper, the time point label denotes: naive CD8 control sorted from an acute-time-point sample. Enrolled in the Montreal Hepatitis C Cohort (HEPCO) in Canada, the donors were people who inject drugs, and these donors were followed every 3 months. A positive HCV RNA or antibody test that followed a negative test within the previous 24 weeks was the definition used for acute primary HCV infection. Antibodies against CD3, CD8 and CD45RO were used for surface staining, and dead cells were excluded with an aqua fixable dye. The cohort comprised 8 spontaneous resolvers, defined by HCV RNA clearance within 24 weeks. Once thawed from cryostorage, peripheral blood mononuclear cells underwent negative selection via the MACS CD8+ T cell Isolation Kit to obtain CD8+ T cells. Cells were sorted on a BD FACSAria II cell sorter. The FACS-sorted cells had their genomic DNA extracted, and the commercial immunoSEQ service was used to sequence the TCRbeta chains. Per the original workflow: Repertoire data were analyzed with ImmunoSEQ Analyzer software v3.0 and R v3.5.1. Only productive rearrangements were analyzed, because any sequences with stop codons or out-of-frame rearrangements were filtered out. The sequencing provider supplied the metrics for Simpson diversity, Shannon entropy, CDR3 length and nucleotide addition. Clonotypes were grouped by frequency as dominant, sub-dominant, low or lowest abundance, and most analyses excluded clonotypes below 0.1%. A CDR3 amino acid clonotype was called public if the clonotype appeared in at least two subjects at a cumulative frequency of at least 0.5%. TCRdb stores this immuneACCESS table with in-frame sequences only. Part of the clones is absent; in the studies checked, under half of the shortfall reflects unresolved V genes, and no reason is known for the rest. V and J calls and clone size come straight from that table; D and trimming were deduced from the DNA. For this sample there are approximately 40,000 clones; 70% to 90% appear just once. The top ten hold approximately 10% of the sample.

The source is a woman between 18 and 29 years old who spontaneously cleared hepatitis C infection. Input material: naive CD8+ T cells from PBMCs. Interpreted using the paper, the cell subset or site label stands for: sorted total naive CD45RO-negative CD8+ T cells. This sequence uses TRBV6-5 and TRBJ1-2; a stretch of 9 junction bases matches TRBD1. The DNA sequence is TGTGCCAGCAGTTATTCCACAGGGGGCGCGTTCTATGGCTACACCTTC. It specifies CASSYSTGGAFYGYTF.